The 13 T cell receptor beta chains below come from one sample, sequenced in a study of spatial heterogeneity in lung cancer. The time point here: sample taken at primary tumor resection. Via MiXCR, TCRdb re-called the 5' RACE reads, giving one row per CDR3 protein. The sample shows about 11,000 distinct CDR3 sequences, about 4% of them seen only once. Source: PBMCs, taken at surgery. These TCRs come from a female donor with early-stage non-small cell lung cancer.

This clonotype has at least ten counts. This rearrangement joins TRBV29-1 to TRBJ2-5; TRBD1 agrees at 9 bases. V lost 0 bases to trimming and J lost 2 bases; unmatched junction nucleotides: 4. The germline V gene has CDR1 SQVTM and CDR2 ANQGSEA. The CDR3 totals 15 residues. Here the CDR3 DNA reads TGCAGCGTTGAAGATGGGACAGGGCGGCAAGAGACCCAGTACTTC. Translated, it gives CSVEDGTGRQETQYF.

There are many counts of this clonotype. The chain couples TRBV27 to TRBJ1-1; 7 positions agree with TRBD1. The CDR3 is made up of 14 amino acids. The V and J ends lost 5 bases and 3 bases, in that order; junction bases with no gene match: 6. CDR1 and CDR2 (germline): MNHEY, SMNVEV (reference sequence). The CDR3 loop is CASSTGQEDTEAFF. CDR3 nucleotide sequence: TGTGCCAGCAGTACAGGACAGGAAGACACTGAAGCTTTCTTT.

This clonotype occurred a few times. The chain joins TRBV24-1 to TRBJ1-1; D is unresolved. The germline V and J ends were trimmed by 2 bases and 1 base, with 16 bases remaining between them. CDR1 and CDR2 from the germline V gene are KGHDR and SFDVKD. This CDR3 comprises 17 residues. The CDR3 region is CATSDSRAPGRNTEAFF. As DNA, the CDR3 is TGTGCCACCAGTGATTCAAGGGCCCCCGGAAGGAACACTGAAGCTTTCTTT.

There are a few counts of this clonotype. The chain carries TRBV2 and TRBJ2-2, with D perhaps TRBD1 (6 bases). CDR1 is SNHLY, CDR2 FYNNEI, per germline. The CDR3 spans 13 residues. V dropped 1 base and J dropped 6 bases, with 6 bases sitting between them. CDR3 sequence reads: CASSEDRAGELFF. Here the CDR3 DNA reads TGTGCCAGCAGTGAAGACAGGGCCGGGGAGCTGTTTTTT. The variable domain in full, completed from reference TRBV2 and TRBJ2-2, reads EPEVTQTPSHQVTQMGQEVILRCVPISNHLYFYWYRQILGQKVEFLVSFYNNEISEKSEIFDDQFSVERPDGSNFTLKIRSTKLEDSAMYFCASSEDRAGELFFGEGSRLTVL.

Concerning this clonotype itself: One end of the junction does not line up with germline, which may come from a read error. This rearrangement joins TRBV28 to TRBJ2-7; D remains unclear. CDR1 MDHEN and CDR2 SYDVKM come from the germline V gene. The CDR3 consists of 11 residues. CDR3 sequence (DNA): TGTGCCAGCCGTTTAGTTCACGAGCAGTACTTC. It translates to CASRLVHEQYF.

This clonotype was found many times. Written as DNA, the CDR3 is TGTGCCAGCAGCTTGACAGGGGGCGGCAATCAGCCCCAGCATTTT. Protein product: CASSLTGGGNQPQHF. The V gene is TRBV7-2, the J gene TRBJ1-5; 10 nucleotides line up with TRBD1. V was pared by 3 bases and J by 2 bases, with 1 base of the junction left unmatched. The CDR3 covers 15 residues. CDR1 SGHTA and CDR2 FQGNSA come from the germline V gene.

There are many counts of this clonotype. This sequence joins TRBV12-3 or TRBV12-4 and TRBJ1-1, with D perhaps TRBD1 (5 bases). The ends were cut back, 3 bases at V and 4 bases at J, with 9 bases in the middle. CDR3 length: 13 residues. The chain's CDR3 is CASSLAGGTEAFF. The CDR3 DNA reads as TGTGCCAGCAGTTTGGCCGGGGGCACTGAAGCTTTCTTT.

The table lists this clonotype with many counts. The rearrangement uses TRBV20-1 and TRBJ2-5, with 8 bases lining up with TRBD2. V lost 5 bases and J lost 0; bases outside the gene matches: 11. This CDR3 region has 16 residues. The germline gives CDR1 DFQATT, CDR2 SNEGSKA (reference sequence). The CDR3 reads CSALRGSGDHQETQYF. The CDR3 DNA reads as TGCAGTGCTCTGCGCGGTAGCGGGGACCACCAAGAGACCCAGTACTTC.

This clonotype was seen repeatedly, ten times or more. The chain carries TRBV4-3 and TRBJ1-5; the D is unclear. The CDR3 covers 16 residues. CDR1 is LGHNA, CDR2 YSLEER, per germline. V was pared by 1 base and J by 4 bases, with 14 bases between. The CDR3 loop is CASSQAFINGNQPQHF. The CDR3 DNA is TGCGCCAGCAGCCAAGCTTTCATAAATGGGAATCAGCCCCAGCATTTT.

This clonotype was found many times. V and J are TRBV18 and TRBJ2-3; 12 bases line up with TRBD2. This CDR3 is built from 18 residues. The V segment lost 4 bases and the J segment 0 bases; nucleotides outside the gene matches: 8. From germline, CDR1 is KGHSH and CDR2 LQKENI. In DNA, the CDR3 is TGTGCCAGCTCACTTCGGCCTGGGACTAGCGGGAGCACAGATACGCAGTATTTT. Amino acids: CASSLRPGTSGSTDTQYF. Full variable domain (remainder filled in from reference TRBV18 and TRBJ2-3): NAGVMQNPRHLVRRRGQEARLRCSPMKGHSHVYWYRQLPEEGLKFMVYLQKENIIDESGMPKERFSAEFPKEGPSILRIQQVVRGDSAAYFCASSLRPGTSGSTDTQYFGPGTRLTVL.

This clonotype was detected many times. V and J are TRBV5-1 and TRBJ2-7; TRBD2 agrees at 14 bases. CDR1 SGHRS and CDR2 YFSETQ come from the germline V gene. The CDR3 is 18 residues long. With V trimmed by 3 bases and J by 0 bases, 8 bases remained unmatched. This chain's CDR3 is CASSSGLAGALGSYEQYF. The CDR3 DNA is TGCGCCAGCAGCTCGGGACTAGCGGGAGCCCTCGGCTCCTACGAGCAGTACTTC. The whole variable domain, remainder taken from reference TRBV5-1 and TRBJ2-7, is KAGVTQTPRYLIKTRGQQVTLSCSPISGHRSVSWYQQTPGQGLQFLFEYFSETQRNKGNFPGRFSGRQFSNSRSEMNVSTLELGDSALYLCASSSGLAGALGSYEQYFGPGTRLTVT.

Only a few counts were recorded for this clonotype. This rearrangement joins TRBV7-2 to TRBJ2-3; D uncertain. CDR3 size: 13 residues. The germline V gene has CDR1 SGHTA and CDR2 FQGNSA. V lost 5 bases and J 5 bases, leaving 11 bases between the germline ends. The DNA for the CDR3 is TGTGCCAGCAGCGTGGGCTTCGGAGATACGCAGTATTTT. This gives the protein CASSVGFGDTQYF. Looking up the rest from reference TRBV7-2 and TRBJ2-3 gives the full variable domain: GAGVSQSPSNKVTEKGKDVELRCDPISGHTALYWYRQSLGQGLEFLIYFQGNSAPDKSGLPSDRFSAERTGGSVSTLTIQRTQQEDSAVYLCASSVGFGDTQYFGPGTRLTVL.

The J gene is TRBJ1-3, the V gene TRBV7-2, with D perhaps TRBD1 (5 bases). CDR1 and CDR2 (germline): SGHTA, FQGNSA. V lost 1 base, J lost 1 base, and 5 bases lay in between. The CDR3 consists of 14 residues. The DNA for the CDR3 is TGTGCCAGCAGCTTAGGGACATCTGGAAACACCATATATTTT. This sequence encodes CASSLGTSGNTIYF.